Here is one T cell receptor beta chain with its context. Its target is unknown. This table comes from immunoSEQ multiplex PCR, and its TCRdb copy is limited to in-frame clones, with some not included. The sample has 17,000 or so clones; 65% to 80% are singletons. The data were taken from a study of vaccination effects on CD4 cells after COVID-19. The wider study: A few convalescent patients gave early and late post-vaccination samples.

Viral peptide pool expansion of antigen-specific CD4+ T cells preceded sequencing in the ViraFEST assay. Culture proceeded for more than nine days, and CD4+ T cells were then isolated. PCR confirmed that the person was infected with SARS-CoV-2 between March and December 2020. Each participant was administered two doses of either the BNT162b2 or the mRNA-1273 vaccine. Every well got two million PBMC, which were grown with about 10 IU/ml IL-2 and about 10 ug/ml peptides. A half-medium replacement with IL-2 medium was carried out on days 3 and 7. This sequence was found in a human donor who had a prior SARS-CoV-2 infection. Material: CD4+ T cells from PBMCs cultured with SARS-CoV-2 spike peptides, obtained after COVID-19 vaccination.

Here the CDR3 DNA reads TGCGCCAGCAGATCGACAGAAATAAATGAAAAACTGTTTTTT. It specifies CASRSTEINEKLFF. This chain connects TRBV5-1 to TRBJ1-4; TRBD1 might be the D (5 bases). This CDR3 region has 14 residues. Deletions cut 5 bases from V and 5 bases from J, with 13 bases between. The germline CDR1 and CDR2 sequences are SGHRS and YFSETQ.